This TCR beta chain was observed in a study of OX40 agonist ivuxolimab in advanced cancers. Study at large: Antecedent anti-PD-1, anti-PD-L1 or anti-CTLA-4 therapy was permissible, with 35% to 40% having received some.

Clones were read by immunoSEQ multiplex PCR, and TCRdb kept only the in-frame ones, dropping some. The sample lists 53,000 or so clones, approximately 87% occurring once. The sequencing here drew on CD4+ or CD8+ T cells sorted from blood, taken in a trial of the OX40 agonist ivuxolimab. This TCR was sampled from an adult with an advanced solid tumor such as melanoma, head and neck, liver or kidney cancer.

The DNA for the CDR3 is TGTGCCAGCAGCTTAGTCGGGTACAACAGAGATACGCAGTATTTT. Protein product: CASSLVGYNRDTQYF. The rearrangement uses TRBV13 and TRBJ2-3; unclear D gene. The CDR3 consists of 15 residues. Germline loops: CDR1 PRHDT, CDR2 FYEKMQ (reference sequence). V lost 1 base to trimming and J lost 5 bases, with 13 bases between them.